Shown below are 27 T cell receptor beta chains from a single sample sequenced in a study of OX40 agonist ivuxolimab in advanced cancers. Profiling relied on immunoSEQ multiplex PCR, and the TCRdb table lists in-frame clones only, not all of them. The table lists about 50,000 clones, less than 85% of them singletons. Material: CD4+ or CD8+ T cells sorted from blood, obtained in a trial of the OX40 agonist ivuxolimab. These receptors were taken from an adult with an advanced solid tumor such as melanoma, head and neck, liver or kidney cancer.

CDR3 protein: CASSYLTGGSPLHF. The CDR3 nucleotides read TGTGCCAGCAGTTACTTGACCGGCGGTTCACCCCTCCACTTT. The rearrangement links TRBV6-6 to TRBJ1-6; the D is unclear. Germline values: CDR1 MNHNY, CDR2 SVGAGI (reference sequence). CDR3 size: 14 residues. The V gene lost 1 base and the J gene lost 9 bases, with 10 bases spanning the gap.

V and J are TRBV11-2 and TRBJ2-7, with a weak D call TRBD2 (5 bases). The CDR3 length is 13 residues. Germline lookup yields CDR1 SGHAT and CDR2 FQNNGV. Trimming removed 5 bases at V and 3 bases at J, with 11 bases between. The CDR3 nucleotides are TGTGCCAGCAGCCAAACGGGAATCTACGAGCAGTACTTC. Amino acid sequence: CASSQTGIYEQYF.

The chain couples TRBV7-6 to TRBJ1-1; TRBD1 is a possible D gene (6 bases). The germline V gene encodes CDR1 SGHVS and CDR2 FNYEAQ. This CDR3 has 13 residues. V was clipped by 1 base and J by 3 bases, with 6 bases between them. The CDR3 is CASSLDRDTEAFF. The CDR3 DNA reads as TGTGCCAGCAGCTTAGACAGGGACACTGAAGCTTTCTTT.

The chain employs TRBV28 and TRBJ2-4; D perhaps matches TRBD2 (7 bases). This CDR3 region has 19 residues. The V gene lost 5 bases and the J gene lost 2 bases, with 25 bases spanning the gap. Germline-derived CDR1 and CDR2 are MDHEN and SYDVKM. CDR3 residues: CASSPPFRTAGLTKNIQYF. CDR3 in DNA: TGTGCCAGCAGTCCACCCTTTAGGACAGCGGGGTTGACCAAAAACATTCAGTACTTC.

The CDR3 is CASSLVLSSSYNEQFF. CDR3 DNA: TGCGCCAGCAGCTTGGTACTTTCGAGCTCCTACAATGAGCAGTTCTTC. The rearrangement links TRBV5-1 to TRBJ2-1; the D is unclear. The length of the CDR3 is 16 residues. CDR1 and CDR2 from the germline V gene are SGHRS and YFSETQ. Trimming pared 0 bases from V and 0 bases from J, leaving 10 bases between. Full variable domain (remainder filled in from reference TRBV5-1 and TRBJ2-1): KAGVTQTPRYLIKTRGQQVTLSCSPISGHRSVSWYQQTPGQGLQFLFEYFSETQRNKGNFPGRFSGRQFSNSRSEMNVSTLELGDSALYLCASSLVLSSSYNEQFFGPGTRLTVL.

This rearrangement joins TRBV6-6 to TRBJ1-1; D is ambiguous. This CDR3 comprises 14 residues. Germline V gene data show CDR1 as MNHNY and CDR2 as SVGAGI (reference sequence). Trimming pared 2 bases from V and 1 base from J, leaving 8 bases between. CDR3 DNA: TGTGCCAGCAGTTACGGAAACCGGAACACTGAAGCTTTCTTT. Amino acid sequence: CASSYGNRNTEAFF.

This chain connects TRBV10-3 to TRBJ2-7; possibly TRBD1 for D (6 bases). V lost 10 bases to trimming and J lost 4 bases, with 17 bases between them. CDR3 length: 13 residues. Germline V gene data show CDR1 as ENHRY and CDR2 as SYGVKD. CDR3 bases: TGTGCCACCAGGGGCAGCGGACGGTACGAGCAGTACTTC. It encodes CATRGSGRYEQYF.

The rearrangement links TRBV27 to TRBJ2-7, with 8 bases lining up with TRBD2. Unmatched junction bases numbered 11, after V lost 8 bases and J lost 5 bases. CDR3 length: 14 amino acids. Germline V lookup: CDR1 MNHEY, CDR2 SMNVEV (reference sequence). The CDR3 here is CASAPRGTRDEQYF. CDR3 bases: TGTGCCAGCGCTCCTAGGGGGACTAGGGACGAGCAGTACTTC.

This clone was observed a handful of times. The chain is built from TRBV28 and TRBJ2-3, with TRBD2 identical over 7 bases. CDR1 is MDHEN and CDR2 is SYDVKM in the germline V gene. With V trimmed by 6 bases and J by 5 bases, 8 bases remained unmatched. The CDR3 length is 14 residues. The chain's CDR3 is CASSLPSSGDTQYF. The CDR3, as DNA: TGTGCCAGCAGCCTCCCCTCTAGCGGAGATACGCAGTATTTT.

This clone occurred once. This sequence joins TRBV10-3 and TRBJ2-2; D remains unclear. With 0 bases removed from V and 0 bases from J, the gap between germline ends came to 8 bases. The CDR3 has 16 residues. CDR1 is ENHRY, CDR2 SYGVKD, per germline. CDR3 in DNA: TGTGCCATCAGTGAGTCAGCAGGAACGAACACCGGGGAGCTGTTTTTT. The encoded protein is CAISESAGTNTGELFF.

The chain is built from TRBV19 and TRBJ1-1, with no clear D. The CDR3 totals 11 residues. Per the germline V gene, CDR1 is LNHDA and CDR2 is SQIVND (reference sequence). V lost 6 bases, J lost 6 bases, and 8 bases lay in between. The CDR3 nucleotides are TGTGCCAGTAGGGAGGGATCTGAAGCTTTCTTT. Encoded protein: CASREGSEAFF. Full variable domain (outside the CDR3, taken from reference TRBV19 and TRBJ1-1): DGGITQSPKYLFRKEGQNVTLSCEQNLNHDAMYWYRQDPGQGLRLIYYSQIVNDFQKGDIAEGYSVSREKKESFPLTVTSAQKNPTAFYLCASREGSEAFFGQGTRLTVV.

The chain links TRBV19 to TRBJ2-3; tentatively, D is TRBD2 (5 bases). V was cut by 6 bases and J by 1 base, with 14 bases left in between. The length of the CDR3 is 15 residues. The V gene's germline CDR1 is LNHDA and CDR2 SQIVND (reference sequence). The CDR3 sequence is CASSRIRGGTDTQYF. For the CDR3, the DNA is TGTGCCAGTAGCAGAATACGGGGAGGCACAGATACGCAGTATTTT. The full variable domain, with the rest looked up from reference TRBV19 and TRBJ2-3, is DGGITQSPKYLFRKEGQNVTLSCEQNLNHDAMYWYRQDPGQGLRLIYYSQIVNDFQKGDIAEGYSVSREKKESFPLTVTSAQKNPTAFYLCASSRIRGGTDTQYFGPGTRLTVL.

This clone was counted between two and nine times. CDR3 DNA sequence: TGTGCCAGCAGCCCTACCACCCTTCACCGGAACATCAGGGCGACCCAGTACTTC. This sequence encodes CASSPTTLHRNIRATQYF. The chain is built from TRBV7-2 and TRBJ2-5; tentatively, D is TRBD1 (5 bases). CDR3 size: 18 residues. Germline CDR1 and CDR2: SGHTA and FQGNSA. With 5 bases removed from V and 7 bases from J, the gap between germline ends came to 29 bases.

This clone was seen more than once but under ten times. The chain joins TRBV6-1 to TRBJ1-2; D unclear. Germline loops: CDR1 MNHNS, CDR2 SASEGT. The CDR3 extends over 13 amino acids. The V end lost 3 bases, the J end lost 5 bases, and 10 bases lay between the germline ends. The CDR3 nucleotides are TGTGCCAGCAGTGACGGGAGCTTATATGGCTACACCTTC. This codes for CASSDGSLYGYTF.

This chain joins TRBV5-1 and TRBJ2-2; TRBD1 aligns across 10 bases. Germline assignment: CDR1 SGHRS and CDR2 YFSETQ. J lost 4 bases, V lost 4 bases, and 4 bases had no gene match. The CDR3 runs to 15 residues. The chain's CDR3 is CASSPGQGRTGELFF. The CDR3 bases are TGCGCCAGCAGCCCGGGACAGGGGCGCACCGGGGAGCTGTTTTTT.

There are a few counts of this clone. This sequence joins TRBV5-6 and TRBJ1-1; 7 bases map to TRBD1. This CDR3 is 14 amino acids long. Germline lookup yields CDR1 SGHDT and CDR2 YYEEEE. The trim removed 4 bases at V and 1 base at J, leaving 4 bases unmatched. CDR3 region: CASSEGQENTEAFF. In DNA, the CDR3 is TGTGCCAGCAGCGAAGGACAGGAGAACACTGAAGCTTTCTTT.

J is TRBJ2-1 and V is TRBV7-9; D gene ambiguous. The CDR3 extends over 17 amino acids. V gave up 3 bases and J gave up 0 bases, with 15 bases separating them. Germline CDR1 is SEHNR and CDR2 is FQNEAQ (reference sequence). The CDR3 region is CASSFVAGQSSYNEQFF. CDR3 in DNA: TGTGCCAGCAGCTTTGTAGCTGGGCAGAGCTCCTACAATGAGCAGTTCTTC.

The V gene is TRBV5-6, the J gene TRBJ1-6; TRBD1 matches 11 bases. The germline gives CDR1 SGHDT, CDR2 YYEEEE. J gave up 14 bases and V 2 bases, and 12 bases lay outside the gene matches. This CDR3 is 16 amino acids long. The CDR3 DNA reads as TGTGCCAGCAGCTTAAGGACGGACAGGGGGCTCCCGGCCCTCCACTTT. Its protein product is CASSLRTDRGLPALHF.

The J gene is TRBJ1-2, the V gene TRBV19; possible D gene TRBD1, 6 bases. CDR1 LNHDA and CDR2 SQIVND come from the germline V gene (reference sequence). The CDR3 has 14 amino acids. With 2 bases removed from V and 8 bases from J, the gap between germline ends came to 15 bases. The CDR3 DNA reads as TGTGCCAGTAGTATAATGCAGGGGTCGCACGGCTACACCTTC. Encoded protein: CASSIMQGSHGYTF.

This chain links TRBV7-3 with TRBJ2-5; 9 nucleotides agree with TRBD2. This CDR3 has 15 residues. Germline V gene data show CDR1 as SGHTA and CDR2 as FQGTGA. With V trimmed by 3 bases and J by 4 bases, 6 bases remained unmatched. CDR3 residues: CASSFAGGPRETQYF. As DNA, the CDR3 is TGTGCCAGCAGCTTTGCGGGAGGGCCGCGAGAGACCCAGTACTTC. Filled out from reference TRBV7-3 and TRBJ2-5, the complete variable domain reads GAGVSQTPSNKVTEKGKYVELRCDPISGHTALYWYRQSLGQGPEFLIYFQGTGAADDSGLPNDRFFAVRPEGSVSTLKIQRTERGDSAVYLCASSFAGGPRETQYFGPGTRLLVL.

This clone is categorized as medium-sized. The V call is TRBV5-1, the J call TRBJ1-5; D ambiguous. V was shortened by 0 bases and J by 3 bases, with 10 bases between the two germline ends. Germline V gene sequence: CDR1 SGHRS, CDR2 YFSETQ. CDR3 length equals 15 residues. The CDR3 is CASSLVSGLNQPQHF. The CDR3 DNA sequence: TGCGCCAGCAGCTTGGTATCCGGGCTCAATCAGCCCCAGCATTTT.

The V gene is TRBV29-1, the J gene TRBJ1-3, with D possibly TRBD1 on 6 matching bases. Germline CDR1 and CDR2: SQVTM and ANQGSEA. The CDR3 consists of 16 residues. The ends were cut back, 1 base at V and 0 bases at J, with 13 bases in the middle. CDR3 loop: CSVEAGQFDSGNTIYF. In DNA form, the CDR3 reads TGCAGCGTTGAAGCAGGACAGTTTGACTCTGGAAACACCATATATTTT.

This chain links TRBV7-2 with TRBJ2-7; 10 bases are a match to TRBD2. The CDR3 is 15 amino acids. Germline lookup yields CDR1 SGHTA and CDR2 FQGNSA. V lost 6 bases and J lost 0; bases outside the gene matches: 5. As DNA, the CDR3 is TGTGCCAGCAGTCGGACTAGCGGTTCCTCCTACGAGCAGTACTTC. This translates into CASSRTSGSSYEQYF.

This chain connects TRBV19 to TRBJ2-2; 11 positions agree with TRBD1. V shed 5 bases and J 6 bases; nucleotides not matched to a gene: 8. Germline V gene data show CDR1 as LNHDA and CDR2 as SQIVND (reference sequence). This CDR3 has 16 amino acids. Here the CDR3 DNA reads TGTGCCAGTAGTGGACAGGGGGCTGGTCGGGCCGGGGAGCTGTTTTTT. It translates to CASSGQGAGRAGELFF.

Turning to this clone: Because the CDR3's place on the DNA is in doubt, the DNA is left out and the CDR3 is given as listed by TCRdb. This chain uses TRBV5-1 with TRBJ2-1; no check of the table's D call, TRBD1, against the DNA was made. The CDR3 has 14 residues if both end residues are counted. CDR1 and CDR2 from the germline V gene are SGHRS and YFSETQ. The chain's CDR3 is CASSFGQGYNEQFF.

This chain links TRBV7-8 with TRBJ2-5; TRBD1 is a possible D gene (5 bases). The CDR3 is 13 amino acids. Trimming cost V 5 bases and J 4 bases, with 11 bases left between them. Germline values: CDR1 SGHVS, CDR2 FQNEAQ. The CDR3 DNA is TGTGCCAGCAGCAACCGTAGGGGAGAGACCCAGTACTTC. Residues: CASSNRRGETQYF.

V usage is TRBV7-6 and J usage is TRBJ2-1; D gene ambiguous. Germline values: CDR1 SGHVS, CDR2 FNYEAQ. Trimming stripped 5 bases from V and 0 bases from J, with 8 bases between. The CDR3 is made up of 14 amino acids. The CDR3 coding sequence is TGTGCCAGCAGCCCGACTTCCTCCTACAATGAGCAGTTCTTC. It is translated as CASSPTSSYNEQFF.